What follows describes a single T cell receptor (beta chain). This record comes from a study of blood T cell repertoires in COVID-19. Study details: T cells, B-cell-depleted T cells, or PBMCs supplied cDNA or gDNA.

Original handling: Reference gene primer amplification yielded estimated nucleated cell counts. TCRdb keeps only in-frame clones here, not all; method: immunoSEQ multiplex PCR. V and J calls and clone size are copied from that table; D and trimming were computed from the DNA. The table lists about 240,000 clones, roughly four fifths of them singletons, with about 4.8% in the top ten. Trimming shortened V by 0 bases and J by 4 bases, and 6 bases separated the two germline ends. CDR3 length: 13 residues. CDR1 LGHNA and CDR2 YNFKEQ come from the germline V gene. The TCR comes from a woman in her seventies with acute or convalescent COVID-19. Sequencing was carried out using peripheral blood. This chain connects TRBV4-2 to TRBJ1-2; tentatively, D is TRBD1 (5 bases). CDR3 bases: TGTGCCAGCAGCCAAGATGGGGCCTATGGCTACACCTTC. It encodes CASSQDGAYGYTF.